This TCR beta chain was obtained from a study of blood T cell repertoires in COVID-19. Some clones are missing from TCRdb's copy, which holds only in-frame ones; the method was immunoSEQ multiplex PCR. The sample holds 300,000 to 400,000 clones, over 75% seen once. This receptor was obtained from a man aged 45-65 years with active or convalescent COVID-19. Sequencing was done on a sample of peripheral blood.

The CDR3 here is CASSAQGYEQYF. The DNA for the CDR3 is TGCGCCAGCAGTGCCCAGGGCTACGAGCAGTACTTC. This chain uses TRBV10-2 with TRBJ2-7, with D perhaps matching TRBD1 (5 bases). V lost 4 bases to trimming and J lost 3 bases, with 7 bases between them. The CDR3 runs 12 residues. Per germline, CDR1 WSHSY and CDR2 SAAADI.